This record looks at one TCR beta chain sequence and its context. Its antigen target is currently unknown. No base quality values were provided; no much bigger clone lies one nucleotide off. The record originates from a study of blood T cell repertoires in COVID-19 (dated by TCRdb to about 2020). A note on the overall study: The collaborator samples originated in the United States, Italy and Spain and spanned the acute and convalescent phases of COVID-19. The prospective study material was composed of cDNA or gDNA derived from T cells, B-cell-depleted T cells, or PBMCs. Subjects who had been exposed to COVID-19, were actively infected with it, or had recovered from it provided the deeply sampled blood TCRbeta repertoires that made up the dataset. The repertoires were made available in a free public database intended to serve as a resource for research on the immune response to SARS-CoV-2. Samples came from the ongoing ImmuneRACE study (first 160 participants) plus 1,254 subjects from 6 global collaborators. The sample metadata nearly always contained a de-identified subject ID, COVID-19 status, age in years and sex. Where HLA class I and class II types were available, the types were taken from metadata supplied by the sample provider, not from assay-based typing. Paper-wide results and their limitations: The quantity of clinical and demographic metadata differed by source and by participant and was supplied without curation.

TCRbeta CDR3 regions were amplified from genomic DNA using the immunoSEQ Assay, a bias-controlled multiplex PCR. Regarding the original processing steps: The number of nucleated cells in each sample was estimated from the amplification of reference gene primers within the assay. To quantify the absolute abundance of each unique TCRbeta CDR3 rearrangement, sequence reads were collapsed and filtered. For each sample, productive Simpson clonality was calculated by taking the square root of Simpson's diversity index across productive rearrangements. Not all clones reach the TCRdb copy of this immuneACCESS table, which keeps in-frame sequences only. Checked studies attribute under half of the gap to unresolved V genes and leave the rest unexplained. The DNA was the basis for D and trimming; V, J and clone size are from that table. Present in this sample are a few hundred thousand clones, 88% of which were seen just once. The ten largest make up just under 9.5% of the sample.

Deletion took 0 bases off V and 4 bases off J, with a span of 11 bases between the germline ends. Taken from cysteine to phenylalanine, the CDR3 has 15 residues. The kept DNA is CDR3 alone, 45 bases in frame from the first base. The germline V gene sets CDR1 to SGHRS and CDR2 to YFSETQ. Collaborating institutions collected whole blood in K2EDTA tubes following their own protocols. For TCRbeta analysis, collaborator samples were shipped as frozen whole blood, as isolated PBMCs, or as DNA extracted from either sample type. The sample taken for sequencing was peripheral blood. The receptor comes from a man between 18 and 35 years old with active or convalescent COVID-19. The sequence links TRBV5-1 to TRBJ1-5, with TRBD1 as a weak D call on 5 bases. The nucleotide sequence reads TGCGCCAGCAGCTTGGATCCAGGGACTAATCAGCCCCAGCATTTT. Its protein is CASSLDPGTNQPQHF.